This T cell receptor beta chain was sequenced for a study of T cells after yellow fever vaccination. Germline V gene sequence: CDR1 DFQATT, CDR2 SNEGSKA (reference sequence). With 3 bases clipped from V and 6 bases from J, the junction kept 7 bases outside the gene matches. The CDR3 is 14 amino acids. A 5'RACE template-switching step, the method used to make TCR cDNA, added a universal primer site and UMIs. MiXCR was run by TCRdb on the 5' RACE reads, yielding one entry per CDR3 protein. This sample has some 350,000 distinct CDR3 sequences, with under 7.5% found just once. In this sample, this clonotype turned up once. Its matching antigen is unknown. Regarding the study as a whole: Clones that expanded after primary vaccination mostly reappeared after the booster (roughly 96% CD4, 70% to 90% CD8). The presence of abundant clonotypes contaminating from the bulk population was possible in FACS-sorted repertoires. The secondary response peaked faster, at day 5 versus 15, but was weaker.

The sample consisted of PBMCs, taken 5 days after the yellow fever booster vaccination. This sequence joins TRBV20-1 and TRBJ1-5; 8 bases are a match to TRBD1. The sequence was collected from a man younger than 45 who received the YFV17D yellow fever vaccine. In DNA, the CDR3 is TGCAGTGCTAGCATCACAGGGGGGAGTCAGCCCCAGCATTTT. Translated: CSASITGGSQPQHF.